A single sample gave rise to the 3 T cell receptor beta chains below, sequenced in a study of technical replicates of blood from several donors. Libraries were prepared by immunoSEQ multiplex PCR; TCRdb keeps only in-frame clonotypes and omits some of them. The table has 50,000 to 70,000 clones, 88% seen once. Sequencing was performed on PBMCs. The receptors shown here come from a human donor in good health. Some clones in this sample may be carry-over from other donors' samples.

The rearrangement joins TRBV29-1 to TRBJ2-1; TRBD2 matches at 8 bases. V lost 7 bases and J lost 6; bases outside the gene matches: 11. This CDR3 region has 14 residues. Germline CDR1 is SQVTM and CDR2 is ANQGSEA. As DNA, the CDR3 is TGCAGCGCCCTGGGACTAGGGGAAGTCAATGAGCAGTTCTTC. Encoded protein: CSALGLGEVNEQFF.

This chain joins TRBV6-5 and TRBJ1-2; 8 nucleotides agree with TRBD1. Germline loops: CDR1 MNHEY, CDR2 SVGAGI. CDR3 size: 15 residues. The V segment lost 6 bases and the J segment 3 bases; nucleotides outside the gene matches: 9. This CDR3 reads CASSHRQGPHYGYTF. The CDR3 DNA reads TGTGCCAGCAGCCACAGACAGGGGCCACACTATGGCTACACCTTC.

This clone was counted only a few times. This chain joins TRBV2 and TRBJ2-5; unclear D gene. V shed 8 bases and J shed 3 bases, with 22 bases lying between them. The germline V gene has CDR1 SNHLY and CDR2 FYNNEI. The CDR3 is 16 amino acids. The CDR3 sequence is CASGLRLVKYKETQYF. For the CDR3, the DNA is TGTGCCAGCGGTCTTCGATTAGTAAAATATAAAGAGACCCAGTACTTC. The whole variable domain, remainder taken from reference TRBV2 and TRBJ2-5, is EPEVTQTPSHQVTQMGQEVILRCVPISNHLYFYWYRQILGQKVEFLVSFYNNEISEKSEIFDDQFSVERPDGSNFTLKIRSTKLEDSAMYFCASGLRLVKYKETQYFGPGTRLLVL.